The TCR beta chain under discussion was sequenced for a study of cytomegalovirus exposure and HLA in healthy donors. Findings and limits, study-wide: TCR beta V- and J-gene trimming, according to a later analysis, was linked to a missense DCLRE1C variant. In a later analysis, compared with equally common non-associated chains, HLA-associated beta chains were more expanded.

Notes on this clone: Its antigen is not identified.

Trimming removed 3 bases from V and 2 bases from J, with 10 bases in between. The germline V gene has CDR1 SQVTM and CDR2 ANQGSEA. CDR3 length equals 13 residues. The PCR was carried out with 60 Vbeta primers and 13 Jbeta primers. Some clones are missing from TCRdb's copy, which holds only in-frame ones; the method was immunoSEQ multiplex PCR. The sample consists of roughly 150,000 clones, over 55% of them appearing once. The clonotype was recovered from a man in his forties or fifties in good health and CMV-seronegative. V and J are TRBV29-1 and TRBJ1-2; unclear D gene. The sample comprised PBMCs. Here the CDR3 DNA reads TGCAGCGTTGACCGGGAACCAAACTATGGCTACACCTTC. It specifies CSVDREPNYGYTF.